This TCR beta chain was retrieved from a study of control samples from healthy donors and cancer patients. Sequencing was performed with immunoSEQ multiplex PCR; in TCRdb, only in-frame clones are kept and a portion is missing. The sample lists more than 95,000 clones, 80% to 90% seen once, with about 8.7% in the top ten. Trimming left V 4 bases short and J 7 bases short, with 13 bases between. Germline CDR1 reads KGHDR; CDR2 reads SFDVKD. CDR3 length: 14 amino acids. This sequence was found in a man between 35 and 55 years old in good health. What was sequenced was blood. The V gene is TRBV24-1, the J gene TRBJ1-5, with no clear D. CDR3 bases: TGTGCCACCAGTGACCCCAGGTATTCGCAGCCCCAGCATTTT. It yields the protein CATSDPRYSQPQHF.